This T cell receptor beta chain was found in a study of T cell repertoires in cytomegalovirus infection. Study-wide background: Indications of both CMV infection and matching HLA type were provided by public TCR beta signatures. Study-level points and caveats: CMV-specific HLA-C-restricted TCR beta clonotypes dominated the ex vivo response.

The CDR3 has 16 amino acids. CDR1 and CDR2 (germline): SEHNR, FQNEAQ (reference sequence). V lost 6 bases to trimming and J lost 1 base; unmatched junction nucleotides: 10. This clonotype appeared many times. Antigen unknown. MiXCR, applied by TCRdb to the reads, yields one record per CDR3 protein. The table includes approximately 180,000 distinct CDR3 sequences, 8.5% to 10% detected once. The chain is built from TRBV7-9 and TRBJ1-1; 8 bases map to TRBD1. Sequences were obtained from PBMCs. The TCR sequence derives from a human donor in good health (CMV status not recorded). Some clones in this sample may be carry-over from other donors' samples. CDR3 in amino acids: CASSLDRQGKNTEAFF. The CDR3 nucleotides read TGTGCCAGCAGTCTGGATAGACAGGGGAAGAACACTGAAGCTTTCTTT. Combining the CDR3 with reference TRBV7-9 and TRBJ1-1 gives the whole variable domain DTGVSQNPRHKITKRGQNVTFRCDPISEHNRLYWYRQTLGQGPEFLTYFQNEAQLEKSRLLSDRFSAERPKGSFSTLEIQRTEQGDSAMYLCASSLDRQGKNTEAFFGQGTRLTVV.